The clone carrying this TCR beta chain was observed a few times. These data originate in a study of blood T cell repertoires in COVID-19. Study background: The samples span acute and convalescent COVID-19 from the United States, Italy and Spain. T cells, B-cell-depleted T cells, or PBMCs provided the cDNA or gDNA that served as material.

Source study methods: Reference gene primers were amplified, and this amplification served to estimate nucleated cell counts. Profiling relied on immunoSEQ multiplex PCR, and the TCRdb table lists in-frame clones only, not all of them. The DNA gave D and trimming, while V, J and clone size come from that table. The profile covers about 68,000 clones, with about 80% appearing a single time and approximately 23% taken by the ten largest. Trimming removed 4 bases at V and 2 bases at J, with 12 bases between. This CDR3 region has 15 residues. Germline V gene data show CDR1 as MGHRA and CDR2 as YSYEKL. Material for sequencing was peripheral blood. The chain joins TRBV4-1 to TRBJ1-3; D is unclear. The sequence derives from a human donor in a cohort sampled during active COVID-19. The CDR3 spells CASSRFGSTGNTIYF. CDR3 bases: TGCGCCAGCAGCCGTTTCGGGTCCACTGGAAACACCATATATTTT.